The 13 T cell receptor beta chains below all came from one sample that was sequenced in a study of blood T cell repertoires in COVID-19 (dated by TCRdb to the early 2020s). Library preparation used the immunoSEQ multiplex PCR assay. Sourced from immuneACCESS, this table was stored by TCRdb with only in-frame sequences that have V and J called. A share of the clones is absent; for the studies checked, an unresolved V gene accounts for under half, and the remainder has no known explanation. Here the sample has a few hundred thousand clones; 88% occur a single time. 1.2% of the sample rests with the top ten. The sequenced material came from PBMCs or T cells enriched from blood (not recorded which). The receptors were gathered from a woman younger than 35 who had recovered from COVID-19.

The table lists this clone with a few counts. The chain couples TRBV28 to TRBJ1-3; TRBD1 aligns across 9 bases. Germline assignment: CDR1 MDHEN and CDR2 SYDVKM. The CDR3 sequence is 14 residues long. The V gene end was trimmed by 6 bases and the J gene end by 3 bases; junction bases not matched to a gene: 3. The DNA for the CDR3 is TGTGCCAGCAGGGGACAGGGTCTTGGAAACACCATATATTTT. It codes for CASRGQGLGNTIYF.

Worth noting for this clone: Other DNA sequences in the sample encode the same CDR3. The rearrangement uses TRBV25-1 and TRBJ1-2; 10 bases are a match to TRBD1. Germline lookup yields CDR1 MGHDK and CDR2 SYGVNS. The V segment lost 5 bases and the J segment 8 bases; nucleotides outside the gene matches: 11. This CDR3 comprises 15 residues. The CDR3 sequence: CASSSQTGGSYGYTF. The CDR3 nucleotides read TGTGCCAGCAGTTCCCAGACAGGGGGCTCCTACGGCTACACCTTC.

This clone has only one observation. The gene calls are TRBV7-6 and TRBJ1-5; D ambiguous. Trimming took 0 bases from V and 7 from J, leaving 7 bases between them. CDR1 and CDR2 (germline): SGHVS, FNYEAQ. The CDR3 length is 13 residues. CDR3 coding DNA: TGTGCCAGCAGCTTAGCGGAGGGCCAGCCCCAGCATTTT. Protein product: CASSLAEGQPQHF.

V is TRBV10-3 and J is TRBJ2-3; 10 bases are shared with TRBD1. Germline V gene data show CDR1 as ENHRY and CDR2 as SYGVKD. The CDR3 sequence is 14 residues long. Germline trimming cut 6 bases from V and 3 bases from J; bases unmatched to any gene: 3. In DNA, the CDR3 is TGTGCCATCAGGCCGGGACAGGGGACAGATACGCAGTATTTT. Translation: CAIRPGQGTDTQYF.

The V gene is TRBV11-2, the J gene TRBJ2-3, with 9 bases identical to TRBD1. This CDR3 is 18 amino acids long. Trimming cost V 4 bases and J 6 bases; bases outside gene matches: 17. Germline lookup yields CDR1 SGHAT and CDR2 FQNNGV. The CDR3 DNA follows: TGTGCCAGCAGCTCAGTGATCTCAGGGACAGGGCCGGGGGATACGCAGTATTTT. Protein product: CASSSVISGTGPGDTQYF.

This chain joins TRBV20-1 and TRBJ1-5, with TRBD1 identical over 11 bases. Losses at the gene ends were 3 bases for V and 6 bases for J; bases not matched to a gene: 10. The germline gives CDR1 DFQATT, CDR2 SNEGSKA (reference sequence). There are 16 residues in the CDR3. CDR3 nucleotides: TGCAGTGCTAGTCCGTTCGGGACAGGGGGGAGTCAGCCCCAGCATTTT. The encoded protein is CSASPFGTGGSQPQHF.

The chain is built from TRBV6-5 and TRBJ1-1, with TRBD1 matching 8 bases. Germline assignment: CDR1 MNHEY and CDR2 SVGAGI. J was trimmed by 5 bases and V by 6 bases; bases with no gene match: 11. This CDR3 is 15 amino acids long. CDR3 coding DNA: TGTGCCAGCAGGCCCGCGGGACAGGTGGGGACTGAAGCTTTCTTT. It encodes CASRPAGQVGTEAFF.

The chain carries TRBV4-2 and TRBJ2-1; D is unresolved. With 0 bases removed from V and 7 bases from J, the gap between germline ends came to 13 bases. There are 15 residues in the CDR3. Germline CDR1 and CDR2: LGHNA and YNFKEQ. This CDR3 is CASSQDEDLRNEQFF. CDR3 DNA: TGTGCCAGCAGCCAAGACGAGGATCTAAGAAATGAGCAGTTCTTC.

The chain uses TRBV5-4 and TRBJ2-5, with D perhaps TRBD2 (5 bases). Trimming took 0 bases from V and 4 from J, leaving 10 bases between them. The germline V gene encodes CDR1 SGHNT and CDR2 YYREEE (reference sequence). CDR3 size: 14 residues. The CDR3 DNA reads as TGTGCCAGCAGCTTGGGGAGGAGTGGAGAGACCCAGTACTTC. It is translated as CASSLGRSGETQYF.

CDR3 loop: CASGGGAVETQYF. CDR3 in DNA: TGTGCCAGCGGCGGGGGGGCCGTTGAGACCCAGTACTTC. V usage is TRBV7-2 and J usage is TRBJ2-5, with TRBD2 matching over 9 bases. There are 13 residues in the CDR3. The J segment lost 5 bases and the V segment lost 8 bases, leaving 6 bases of the junction unmatched. Looked up from germline, CDR1 is SGHTA and CDR2 is FQGNSA.

This clone was seen many times. The chain recombines TRBV7-8 with TRBJ1-2; possibly TRBD1 for D (6 bases). Germline V gene sequence: CDR1 SGHVS, CDR2 FQNEAQ. This CDR3 region has 16 residues. V lost 1 base to trimming and J lost 3 bases, with 15 bases between them. The chain's CDR3 is CASSLEPAGADYGYTF. DNA of the CDR3: TGTGCCAGCAGCTTAGAACCTGCAGGGGCGGACTATGGCTACACCTTC.

V and J are TRBV6-6 and TRBJ1-2; the D gene is possibly TRBD1 (5 bases). CDR1 and CDR2 from the germline V gene are MNHNY and SVGAGI (reference sequence). The CDR3 runs to 12 residues. The ends were cut back, 5 bases at V and 8 bases at J, with 12 bases in the middle. The CDR3 DNA reads as TGTGCCAGCAGTCCTGGGGCGGAGGGCTACACCTTC. Encoded protein: CASSPGAEGYTF.

The rearrangement joins TRBV5-1 to TRBJ2-7; the D gene is possibly TRBD1 (6 bases). The CDR3 is made up of 14 amino acids. Germline V CDR1 and CDR2: SGHRS, YFSETQ. V was clipped by 0 bases and J by 4 bases, with 11 bases between them. The CDR3 here is CASSLAPTGYEQYF. For the CDR3, the DNA is TGCGCCAGCAGCTTGGCTCCGACAGGATACGAGCAGTACTTC. The entire variable domain, with the rest obtained from reference TRBV5-1 and TRBJ2-7, is as follows: KAGVTQTPRYLIKTRGQQVTLSCSPISGHRSVSWYQQTPGQGLQFLFEYFSETQRNKGNFPGRFSGRQFSNSRSEMNVSTLELGDSALYLCASSLAPTGYEQYFGPGTRLTVT.